The clone carrying this T cell receptor beta chain appeared a few times. Its cognate antigen is unknown. Healthy Caucasians alone served as donors. The data were taken from a study of identical twins. V was trimmed by 5 bases and J by 4 bases, leaving 14 bases between them. This CDR3 has 14 residues. Germline V gene sequence: CDR1 SGHTA, CDR2 FQGNSA. Template switching, a step in the protocol, added a universal primer site, and cDNA carried unique molecular identifiers. A single record per CDR3 protein comes from TCRdb applying MiXCR to the 5' RACE reads. This table has around 530,000 distinct CDR3 sequences, about 15% appearing once. Study-wide findings and caveats: Model-predicted out-of-frame TCR alpha sharing fell below observed values in monozygotic twins.

This sample also belongs to another study, concerning yellow fever vaccine responses in identical twins.

The specimen sequenced was CD4+ T cells sorted from blood. The sequence derives from a woman under 30 in good health. This chain joins TRBV7-2 and TRBJ1-2; perhaps TRBD1 as D (5 bases). CDR3 nucleotides: TGTGCCAGCAGCGTCAATCAGGGTGGCTATGGCTACACCTTC. This sequence encodes CASSVNQGGYGYTF.